This T cell receptor (beta chain) was observed in a study of blood T cells in healthy people across ages. Study-level results: Estimated diversity across one million T cells was deemed an underestimate.

Each sample yielded at least 6 micrograms of PBMC total RNA. V lost 0 bases and J lost 2, with 11 bases in between. Germline CDR1 LGHNA, CDR2 YNFKEQ. This CDR3 region has 16 residues. This clonotype occurred once. As yet, its antigen is unknown. Alongside a J-beta primer mix, a sample-barcoded 5' primer served in a second PCR lasting 7 to 11 cycles. TCRdb independently ran MiXCR on the 5' RACE reads; one entry per CDR3 protein. Of around 780,000 distinct CDR3 sequences in the sample, 20% to 30% were seen once. The same data also went into a second study, on T cells of mothers and their children. This second study notes: M1S, a second-PCR primer, added sample barcodes and 2-4 random nucleotides.

V usage is TRBV4-2 and J usage is TRBJ1-5; D not resolved. This TCR came from a boy aged 5-17 years in good health. The sequencing sample was made of blood. The CDR3 loop is CASSQEPRYGNQPQHF. The CDR3 DNA follows: TGTGCCAGCAGCCAAGAACCCCGGTATGGCAATCAGCCCCAGCATTTT.